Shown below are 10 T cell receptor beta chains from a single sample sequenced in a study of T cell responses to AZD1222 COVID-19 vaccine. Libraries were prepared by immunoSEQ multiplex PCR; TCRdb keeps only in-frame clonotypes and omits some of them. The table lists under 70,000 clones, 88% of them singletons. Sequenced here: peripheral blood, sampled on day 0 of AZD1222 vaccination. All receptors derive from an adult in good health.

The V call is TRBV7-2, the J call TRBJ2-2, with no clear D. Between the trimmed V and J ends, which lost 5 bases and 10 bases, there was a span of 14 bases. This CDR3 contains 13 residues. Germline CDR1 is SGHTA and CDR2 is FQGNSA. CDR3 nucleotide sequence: TGTGCCAGCAGCCCCCATGTGCGGCAGGAGCTGTTTTTT. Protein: CASSPHVRQELFF.

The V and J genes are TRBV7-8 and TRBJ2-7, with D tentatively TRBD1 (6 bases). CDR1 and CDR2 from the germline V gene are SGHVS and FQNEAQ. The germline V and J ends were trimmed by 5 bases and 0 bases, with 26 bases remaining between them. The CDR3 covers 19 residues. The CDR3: CASSTSFGLDSRSSYEQYF. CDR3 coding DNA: TGTGCCAGCAGCACGTCCTTTGGCTTGGACAGCCGGAGCTCCTACGAGCAGTACTTC. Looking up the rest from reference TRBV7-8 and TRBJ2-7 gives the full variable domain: GAGVSQSPRYKVAKRGQDVALRCDPISGHVSLFWYQQALGQGPEFLTYFQNEAQLDKSGLPSDRFFAERPEGSVSTLKIQRTQQEDSAVYLCASSTSFGLDSRSSYEQYFGPGTRLTVT.

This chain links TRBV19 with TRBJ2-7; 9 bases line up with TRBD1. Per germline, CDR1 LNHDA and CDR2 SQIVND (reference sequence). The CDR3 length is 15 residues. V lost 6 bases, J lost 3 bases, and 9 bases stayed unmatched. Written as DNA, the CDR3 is TGTGCCAGTAGACAGACCGGGACAGGGAACTACGAGCAGTACTTC. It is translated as CASRQTGTGNYEQYF.

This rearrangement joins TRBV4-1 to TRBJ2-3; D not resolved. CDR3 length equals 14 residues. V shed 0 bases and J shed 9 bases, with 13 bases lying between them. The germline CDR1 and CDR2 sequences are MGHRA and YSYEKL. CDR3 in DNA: TGCGCCAGCAGCCAAGATCCCCGACTCCGCACGCAGTATTTT. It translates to CASSQDPRLRTQYF.

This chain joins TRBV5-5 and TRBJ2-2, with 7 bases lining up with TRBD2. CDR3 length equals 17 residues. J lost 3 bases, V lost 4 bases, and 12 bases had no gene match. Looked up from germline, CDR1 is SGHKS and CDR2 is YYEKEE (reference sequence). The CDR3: CASSRLAEPLYTGELFF. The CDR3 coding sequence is TGTGCCAGCAGCCGTCTAGCGGAGCCGCTGTACACCGGGGAGCTGTTTTTT. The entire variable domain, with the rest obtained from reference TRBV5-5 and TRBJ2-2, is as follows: DAGVTQSPTHLIKTRGQQVTLRCSPISGHKSVSWYQQVLGQGPQFIFQYYEKEERGRGNFPDRFSARQFPNYSSELNVNALLLGDSALYLCASSRLAEPLYTGELFFGEGSRLTVL.

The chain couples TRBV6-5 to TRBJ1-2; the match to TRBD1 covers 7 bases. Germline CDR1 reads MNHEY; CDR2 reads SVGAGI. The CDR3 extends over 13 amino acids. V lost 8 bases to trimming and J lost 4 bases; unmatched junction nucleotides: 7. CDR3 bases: TGTGCCAGCGGGATAGGGGGCGGCTATGGCTACACCTTC. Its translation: CASGIGGGYGYTF.

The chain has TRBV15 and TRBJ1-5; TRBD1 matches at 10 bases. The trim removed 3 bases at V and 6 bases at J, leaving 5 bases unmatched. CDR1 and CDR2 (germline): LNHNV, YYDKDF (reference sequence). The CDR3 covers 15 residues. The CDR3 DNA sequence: TGTGCCACCAGCAGGACAGGGGGCAGGGGTCAGCCCCAGCATTTT. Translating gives CATSRTGGRGQPQHF. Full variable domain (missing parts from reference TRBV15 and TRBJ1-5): DAMVIQNPRYQVTQFGKPVTLSCSQTLNHNVMYWYQQKSSQAPKLLFHYYDKDFNNEADTPDNFQSRRPNTSFCFLDIRSPGLGDTAMYLCATSRTGGRGQPQHFGDGTRLSIL.

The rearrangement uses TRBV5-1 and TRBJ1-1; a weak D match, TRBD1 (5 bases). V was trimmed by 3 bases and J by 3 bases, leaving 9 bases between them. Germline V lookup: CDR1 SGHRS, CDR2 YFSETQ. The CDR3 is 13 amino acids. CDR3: CASSWGGDTEAFF. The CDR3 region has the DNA TGCGCCAGCAGCTGGGGGGGTGACACTGAAGCTTTCTTT.

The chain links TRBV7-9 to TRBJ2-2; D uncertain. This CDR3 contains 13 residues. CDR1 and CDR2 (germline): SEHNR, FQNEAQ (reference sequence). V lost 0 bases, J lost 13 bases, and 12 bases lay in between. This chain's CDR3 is CASSLAVPYGLFF. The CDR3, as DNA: TGTGCCAGCAGCTTAGCGGTCCCTTATGGGCTGTTTTTT.

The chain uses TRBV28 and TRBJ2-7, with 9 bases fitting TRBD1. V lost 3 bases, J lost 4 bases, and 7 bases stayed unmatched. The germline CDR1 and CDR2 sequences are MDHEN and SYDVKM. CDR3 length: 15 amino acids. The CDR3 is CASSFVTGGKYEQYF. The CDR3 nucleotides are TGTGCCAGCAGTTTTGTTACAGGGGGCAAGTACGAGCAGTACTTC.